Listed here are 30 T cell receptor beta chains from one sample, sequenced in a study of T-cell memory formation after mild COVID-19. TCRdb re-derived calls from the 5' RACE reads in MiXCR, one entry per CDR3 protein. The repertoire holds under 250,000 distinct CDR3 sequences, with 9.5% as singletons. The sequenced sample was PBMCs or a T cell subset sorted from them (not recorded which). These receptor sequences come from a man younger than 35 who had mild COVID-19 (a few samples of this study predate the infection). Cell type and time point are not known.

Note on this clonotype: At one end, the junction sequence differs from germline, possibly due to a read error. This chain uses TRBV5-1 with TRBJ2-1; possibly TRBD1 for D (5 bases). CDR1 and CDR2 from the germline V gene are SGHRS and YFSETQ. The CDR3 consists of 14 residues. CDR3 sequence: CASSLASRANEKFF. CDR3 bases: TGCGCCAGCAGCTTGGCCTCCAGGGCTAATGAGAAGTTCTTC.

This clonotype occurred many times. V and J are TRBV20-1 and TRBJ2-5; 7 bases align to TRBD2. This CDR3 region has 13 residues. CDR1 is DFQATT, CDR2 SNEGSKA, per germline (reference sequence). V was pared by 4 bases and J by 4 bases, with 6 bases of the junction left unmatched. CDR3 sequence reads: CSATLRGGETQYF. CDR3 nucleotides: TGCAGTGCTACCCTTCGCGGGGGAGAGACCCAGTACTTC.

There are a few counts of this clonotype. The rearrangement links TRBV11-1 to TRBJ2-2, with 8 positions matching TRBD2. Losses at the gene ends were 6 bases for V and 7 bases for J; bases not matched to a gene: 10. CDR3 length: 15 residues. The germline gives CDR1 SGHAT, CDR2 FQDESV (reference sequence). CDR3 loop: CASRLGGAGDGELFF. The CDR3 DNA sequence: TGTGCCAGCAGGCTCGGGGGGGCCGGGGACGGGGAGCTGTTTTTT.

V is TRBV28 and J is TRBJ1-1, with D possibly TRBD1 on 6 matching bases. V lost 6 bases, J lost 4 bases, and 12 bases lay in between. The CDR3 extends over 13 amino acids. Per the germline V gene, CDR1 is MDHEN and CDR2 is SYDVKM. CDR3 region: CASRFTGFTEAFF. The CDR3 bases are TGTGCCAGCAGGTTTACAGGGTTCACTGAAGCTTTCTTT.

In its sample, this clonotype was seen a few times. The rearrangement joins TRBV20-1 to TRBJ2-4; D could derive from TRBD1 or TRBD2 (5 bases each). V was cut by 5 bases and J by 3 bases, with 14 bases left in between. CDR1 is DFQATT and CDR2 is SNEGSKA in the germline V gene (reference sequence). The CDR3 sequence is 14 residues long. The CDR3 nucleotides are TGCAGTGCTGGGGACCTTTTGGGCAAAAACATTCAGTACTTC. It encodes CSAGDLLGKNIQYF.

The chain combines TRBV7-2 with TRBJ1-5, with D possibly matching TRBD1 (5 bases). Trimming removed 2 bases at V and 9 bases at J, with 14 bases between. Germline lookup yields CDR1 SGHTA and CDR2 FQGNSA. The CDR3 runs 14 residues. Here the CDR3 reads CASSLRHGGGPQHF. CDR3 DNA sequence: TGTGCCAGCAGCTTAAGGCATGGGGGGGGGCCCCAGCATTTT.

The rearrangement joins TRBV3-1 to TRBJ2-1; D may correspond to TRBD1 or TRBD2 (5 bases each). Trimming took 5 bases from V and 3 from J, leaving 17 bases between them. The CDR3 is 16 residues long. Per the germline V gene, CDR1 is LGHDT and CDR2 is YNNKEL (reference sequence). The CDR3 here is CASSEGRAFFYNEQFF. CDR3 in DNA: TGTGCCAGCAGCGAGGGCAGGGCATTTTTCTACAATGAGCAGTTCTTC.

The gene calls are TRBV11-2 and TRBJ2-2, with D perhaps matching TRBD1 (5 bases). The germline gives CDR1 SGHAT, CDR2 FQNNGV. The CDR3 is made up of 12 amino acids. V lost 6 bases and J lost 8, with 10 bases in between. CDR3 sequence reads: CASSSGFGELFF. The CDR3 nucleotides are TGTGCCAGCAGTTCAGGGTTTGGGGAGCTGTTTTTT.

Written as DNA, the CDR3 is TGTGCCAGCAGTTGGTCAGGATGGGAGCAGTACTTC. It encodes CASSWSGWEQYF. The chain couples TRBV12-3 or TRBV12-4 to TRBJ2-7; D is uncertain. This CDR3 contains 12 residues. V gave up 4 bases and J gave up 7 bases, with 11 bases separating them.

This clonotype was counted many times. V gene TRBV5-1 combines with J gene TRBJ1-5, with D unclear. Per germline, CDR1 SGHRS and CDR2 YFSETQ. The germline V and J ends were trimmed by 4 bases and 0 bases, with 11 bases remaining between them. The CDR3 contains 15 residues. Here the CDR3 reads CASSPDGYSNQPQHF. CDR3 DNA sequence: TGCGCCAGCAGCCCGGACGGATATAGCAATCAGCCCCAGCATTTT.

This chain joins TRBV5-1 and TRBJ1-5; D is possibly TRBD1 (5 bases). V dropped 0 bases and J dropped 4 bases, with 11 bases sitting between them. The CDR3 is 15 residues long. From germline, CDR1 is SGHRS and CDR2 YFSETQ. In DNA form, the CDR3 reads TGCGCCAGCAGCTTGGAGGGGCAGGGTAATCAGCCCCAGCATTTT. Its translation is CASSLEGQGNQPQHF.

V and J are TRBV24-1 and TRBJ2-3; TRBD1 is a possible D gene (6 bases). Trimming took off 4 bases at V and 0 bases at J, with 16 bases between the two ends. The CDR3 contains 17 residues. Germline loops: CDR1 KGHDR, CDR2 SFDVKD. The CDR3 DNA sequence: TGTGCCACCAGTGAAGGATACTGGCAGGGGAGCACAGATACGCAGTATTTT. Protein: CATSEGYWQGSTDTQYF.

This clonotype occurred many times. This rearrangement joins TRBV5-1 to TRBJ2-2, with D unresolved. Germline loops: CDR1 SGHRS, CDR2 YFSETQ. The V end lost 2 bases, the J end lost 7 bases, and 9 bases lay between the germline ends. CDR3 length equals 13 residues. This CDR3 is CASSFGSLGELFF. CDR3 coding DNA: TGCGCCAGCAGCTTCGGGTCCCTCGGGGAGCTGTTTTTT.

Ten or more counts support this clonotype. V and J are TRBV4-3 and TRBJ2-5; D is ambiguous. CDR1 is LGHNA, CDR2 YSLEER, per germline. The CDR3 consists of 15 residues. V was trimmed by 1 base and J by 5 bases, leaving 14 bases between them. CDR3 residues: CASSQAAGFSETQYF. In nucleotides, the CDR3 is TGCGCCAGCAGCCAAGCCGCCGGGTTCTCGGAGACCCAGTACTTC.

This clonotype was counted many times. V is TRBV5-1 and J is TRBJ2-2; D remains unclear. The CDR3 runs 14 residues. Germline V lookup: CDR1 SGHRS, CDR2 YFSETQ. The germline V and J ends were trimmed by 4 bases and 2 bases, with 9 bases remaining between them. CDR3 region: CASSRDSNTGELFF. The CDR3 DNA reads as TGCGCCAGCAGCCGAGACTCCAACACCGGGGAGCTGTTTTTT.

The CDR3 coding sequence is TGTGCCACCAGTGATCAGCAGGTTTTGTTCAGCCCGGAGACCCAGTACTTC. Its translation is CATSDQQVLFSPETQYF. The chain uses TRBV24-1 and TRBJ2-5; D is unclear. Germline lookup yields CDR1 KGHDR and CDR2 SFDVKD. V lost 3 bases, J lost 5 bases, and 21 bases lay in between. This CDR3 region has 17 residues.

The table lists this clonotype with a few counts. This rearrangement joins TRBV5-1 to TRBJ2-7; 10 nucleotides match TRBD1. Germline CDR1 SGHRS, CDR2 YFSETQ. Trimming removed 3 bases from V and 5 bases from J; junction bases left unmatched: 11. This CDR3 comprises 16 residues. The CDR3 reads CASSWRQGARRDEQYF. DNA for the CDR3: TGCGCCAGCAGCTGGAGACAGGGGGCGCGACGAGACGAGCAGTACTTC.

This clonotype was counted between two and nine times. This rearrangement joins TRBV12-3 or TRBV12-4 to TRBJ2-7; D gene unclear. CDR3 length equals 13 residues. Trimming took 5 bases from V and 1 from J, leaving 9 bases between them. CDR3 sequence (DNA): TGTGCCAGCAGTCCAGATAGGTCCTACGAGCAGTACTTC. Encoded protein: CASSPDRSYEQYF.

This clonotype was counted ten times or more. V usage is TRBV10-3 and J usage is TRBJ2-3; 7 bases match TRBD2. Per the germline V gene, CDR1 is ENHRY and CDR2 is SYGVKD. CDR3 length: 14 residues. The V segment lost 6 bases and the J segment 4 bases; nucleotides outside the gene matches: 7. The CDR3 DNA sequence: TGTGCCATCAGCCCAGGCGGGGGATCAGATACGCAGTATTTT. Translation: CAISPGGGSDTQYF.

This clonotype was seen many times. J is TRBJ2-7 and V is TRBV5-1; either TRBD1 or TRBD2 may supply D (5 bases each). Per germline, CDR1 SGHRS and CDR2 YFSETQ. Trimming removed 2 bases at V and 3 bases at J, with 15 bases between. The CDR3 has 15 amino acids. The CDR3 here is CASSLSPGPNYEQYF. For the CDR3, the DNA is TGCGCCAGCAGCTTATCCCCGGGACCGAACTACGAGCAGTACTTC. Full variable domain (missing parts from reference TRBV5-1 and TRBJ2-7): KAGVTQTPRYLIKTRGQQVTLSCSPISGHRSVSWYQQTPGQGLQFLFEYFSETQRNKGNFPGRFSGRQFSNSRSEMNVSTLELGDSALYLCASSLSPGPNYEQYFGPGTRLTVT.

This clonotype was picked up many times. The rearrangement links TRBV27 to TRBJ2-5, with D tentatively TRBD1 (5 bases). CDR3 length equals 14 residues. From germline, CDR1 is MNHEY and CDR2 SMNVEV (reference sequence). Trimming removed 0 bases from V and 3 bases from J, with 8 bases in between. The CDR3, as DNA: TGTGCCAGCAGTTTATCCCGCAGGGAAGAGACCCAGTACTTC. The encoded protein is CASSLSRREETQYF.

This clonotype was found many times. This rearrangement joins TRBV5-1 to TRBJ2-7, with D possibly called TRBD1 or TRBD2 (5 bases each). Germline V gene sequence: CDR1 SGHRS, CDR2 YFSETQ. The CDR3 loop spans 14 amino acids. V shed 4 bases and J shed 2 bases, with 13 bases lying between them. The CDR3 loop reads CASSPGDRTYEQYF. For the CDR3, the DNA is TGCGCCAGCAGCCCCGGGGACCGGACCTACGAGCAGTACTTC.

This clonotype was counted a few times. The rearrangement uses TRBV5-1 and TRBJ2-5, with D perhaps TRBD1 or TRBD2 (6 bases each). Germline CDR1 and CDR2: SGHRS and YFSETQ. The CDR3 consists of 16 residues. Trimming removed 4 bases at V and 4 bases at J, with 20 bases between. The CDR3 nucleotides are TGCGCCAGCAGCCTCGCCCTTGACAGGAGGGGAGAGACCCAGTACTTC. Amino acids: CASSLALDRRGETQYF.

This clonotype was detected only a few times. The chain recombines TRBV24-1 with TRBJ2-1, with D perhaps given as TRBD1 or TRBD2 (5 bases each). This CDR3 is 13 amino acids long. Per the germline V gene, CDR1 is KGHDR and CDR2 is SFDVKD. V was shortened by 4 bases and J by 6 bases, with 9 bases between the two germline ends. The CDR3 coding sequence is TGTGCCACCAGTGACGGGGACCTCAATGAGCAGTTCTTC. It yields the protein CATSDGDLNEQFF.

This chain's CDR3 is CASNTGGLRGAQHF. In nucleotides, the CDR3 is TGTGCCAGCAATACAGGGGGCCTGAGGGGGGCCCAGCATTTT. The chain recombines TRBV6-2 or TRBV6-3 with TRBJ1-5; 9 bases line up with TRBD1. There are 14 residues in the CDR3. From germline, CDR1 is MNHEY and CDR2 SVGEGT. V lost 7 bases and J lost 11; bases outside the gene matches: 12.

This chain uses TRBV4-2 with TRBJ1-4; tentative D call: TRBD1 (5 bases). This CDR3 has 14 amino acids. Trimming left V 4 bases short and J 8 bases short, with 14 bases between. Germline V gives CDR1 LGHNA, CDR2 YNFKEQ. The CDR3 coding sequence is TGTGCCAGCAGCCCCGTCTCAGGGAGAGAAAAACTGTTTTTT. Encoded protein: CASSPVSGREKLFF.

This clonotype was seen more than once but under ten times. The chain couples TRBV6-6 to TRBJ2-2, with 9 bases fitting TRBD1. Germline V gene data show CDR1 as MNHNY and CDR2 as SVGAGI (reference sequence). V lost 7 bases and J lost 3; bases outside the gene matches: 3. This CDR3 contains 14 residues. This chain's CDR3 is CASTTGGDTGELFF. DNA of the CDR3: TGTGCCAGCACCACAGGGGGCGACACCGGGGAGCTGTTTTTT.

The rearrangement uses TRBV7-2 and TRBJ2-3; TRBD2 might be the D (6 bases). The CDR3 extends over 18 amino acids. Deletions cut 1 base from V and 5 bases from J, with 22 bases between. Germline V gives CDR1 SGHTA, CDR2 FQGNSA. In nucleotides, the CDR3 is TGTGCCAGCAGCTTAGGCTTCATATTGCGGGGTTTGGGAGATACGCAGTATTTT. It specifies CASSLGFILRGLGDTQYF.

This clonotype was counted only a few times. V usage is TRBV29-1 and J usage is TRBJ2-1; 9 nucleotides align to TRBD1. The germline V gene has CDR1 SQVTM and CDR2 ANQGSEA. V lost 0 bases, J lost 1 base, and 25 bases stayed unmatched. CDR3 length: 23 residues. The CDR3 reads CSVEDLGRFGGQGKRGSYNEQFF. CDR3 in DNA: TGCAGCGTTGAAGATCTCGGAAGGTTCGGGGGACAGGGCAAAAGGGGTTCCTACAATGAGCAGTTCTTC.

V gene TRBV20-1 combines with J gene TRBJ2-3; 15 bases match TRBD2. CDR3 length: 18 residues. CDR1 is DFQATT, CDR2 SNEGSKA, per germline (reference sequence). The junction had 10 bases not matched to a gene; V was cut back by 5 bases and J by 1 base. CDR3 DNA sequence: TGCAGTGCTCCGATCGGGACTAGCGGGGGGATACGCACAGATACGCAGTATTTT. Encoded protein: CSAPIGTSGGIRTDTQYF.